This T cell receptor beta chain was captured in a study of blood T cell repertoires in COVID-19. As for the study in general: Samples representing acute and convalescent COVID-19 were sourced from the United States, Italy and Spain. T cells, B-cell-depleted T cells, or PBMCs supplied cDNA or gDNA.

As handled by the study authors: Amplification with reference gene primers provided the estimates of nucleated cell counts. The table came from immunoSEQ multiplex PCR; TCRdb's copy has only in-frame clones and leaves some out. Clone size and the V and J calls come from that table; the DNA yielded D and trimming. The top ten hold around 11% of the sample, which has 250,000 to 300,000 clones, more than 70% seen once. The CDR3 runs to 16 residues. CDR1 MGHRA and CDR2 YSYEKL come from the germline V gene. V gave up 4 bases and J gave up 13 bases, with 26 bases separating them. The receptor comes from a woman in her twenties or thirties with COVID-19, enrolled during active disease. Material: peripheral blood. The rearrangement joins TRBV4-1 to TRBJ1-5; D is perhaps TRBD1 (6 bases). CDR3 DNA: TGCGCCAGCAGCCCCGGACCCCGGACAGCTGGGACGGCACAGCATTTT. This gives the protein CASSPGPRTAGTAQHF.